This TCR beta chain was obtained from a study of patients and donors after allogeneic stem cell transplantation (dated by TCRdb to the early 2020s). This clonotype was counted only a few times. The clone's antigen remains unknown. The input lacks base qualities; no much larger clone sits a single base away. Based on the germline V gene, the CDR1 and CDR2 sequences are SGDLS and YYNGEE. Counted from cysteine to phenylalanine, this CDR3 has 16 amino acids. This entry keeps only the CDR3 DNA: 48 bases, framed from base 1. Trimming at the junction amounts to 1 base on V and 0 bases on J, and the germline ends lie 8 bases apart. Receptor amplification or capture employed RT-PCR. The data were produced on a NextSeq 550. TCRdb took the public reads, trimmed them with fastp at Q25, ran MiXCR for clone calling and kept in-frame beta chains. Rows are combined by CDR3 protein, so each entry shows the most common genes and DNA. Here the sample has hundreds of thousands of distinct CDR3 sequences; 16% occur a single time. The ten largest make up around 7.9% of the sample.

The TCR was taken from a human donor who was either an allogeneic HSCT recipient or a stem cell or donor lymphocyte infusion donor (not recorded which). It is not recorded whose cells these are; they may come from a transplant donor. The chain employs TRBV9 and TRBJ1-6; no D gene call is confident. Sequencing was done on a sample of blood, either unsorted or a sorted T cell fraction (not recorded which). At the DNA level, the sequence is TGTGCCAGCAGCGTAAACGCAGACTCCTATAATTCACCCCTCCACTTT. Translated, it reads CASSVNADSYNSPLHF.